A single sample is the source of the 8 T cell receptor beta chains below, sequenced in a study of cytomegalovirus exposure and HLA in healthy donors (dated by TCRdb to 2015 to 2018). Libraries came from the immunoSEQ multiplex PCR assay. For the multiplex PCR, a mixture combining 60 forward primers for TCR Vbeta segments and 13 reverse primers for TCR Jbeta segments was used. This is the immuneACCESS table as TCRdb keeps it, with only in-frame sequences that have V and J called. A part of the clones is gone; compared with another copy, unresolved V genes explain less than half, and the rest is unexplained. In this sample's table one finds tens of thousands of clones. The top ten clones comprise approximately 0.63% of the sample. Sequencing was carried out using PBMCs. Receptor source: a man aged 50-59 years in good health and CMV-seronegative.

This chain uses TRBV5-6 with TRBJ1-2; D remains ambiguous. The CDR3 extends over 14 amino acids. CDR1 and CDR2 (germline): SGHDT, YYEEEE. The V and J ends lost 0 bases and 4 bases respectively, with 10 bases between them. The CDR3 loop is CASSLGSNFYGYTF. The CDR3 nucleotides read TGTGCCAGCAGCTTGGGTAGTAACTTCTATGGCTACACCTTC. Using reference TRBV5-6 and TRBJ1-2 for the parts outside the CDR3, the full variable domain is DAGVTQSPTHLIKTRGQQVTLRCSPKSGHDTVSWYQQALGQGPQFIFQYYEEEERQRGNFPDRFSGHQFPNYSSELNVNALLLGDSALYLCASSLGSNFYGYTFGSGTRLTVV.

The genes are TRBV4-1 and TRBJ2-3; TRBD2 matches 13 bases. From germline, CDR1 is MGHRA and CDR2 YSYEKL. V gave up 1 base and J gave up 0 bases; unmatched junction bases: 4. This CDR3 spans 18 amino acids. The CDR3 DNA is TGCGCCAGCAGCCAAGGGACTAGCGGGGGACACAGCACAGATACGCAGTATTTT. As protein: CASSQGTSGGHSTDTQYF.

The rearrangement links TRBV10-3 to TRBJ2-1, with 14 bases identical to TRBD2. V trimming: 5 bases; J trimming: 0 bases; junction bases outside the gene matches: 3. Germline V CDR1 and CDR2: ENHRY, SYGVKD. The CDR3 is made up of 17 amino acids. This chain's CDR3 is CAISRGTSGGSYNEQFF. The CDR3 bases are TGTGCCATCAGTCGCGGGACTAGCGGGGGCTCCTACAATGAGCAGTTCTTC.

The rearrangement joins TRBV28 to TRBJ1-1, with 10 bases that match TRBD1. Looked up from germline, CDR1 is MDHEN and CDR2 is SYDVKM. There are 16 residues in the CDR3. V trimming: 5 bases; J trimming: 0 bases; junction bases outside the gene matches: 6. CDR3 region: CASSIDRGRMNTEAFF. The CDR3 DNA is TGTGCCAGCAGTATTGACAGGGGGCGTATGAACACTGAAGCTTTCTTT.

This chain joins TRBV7-9 and TRBJ1-2; D is undetermined. CDR1 is SEHNR and CDR2 is FQNEAQ in the germline V gene (reference sequence). V was clipped by 5 bases and J by 0 bases, with 16 bases between them. This CDR3 is 16 amino acids long. The DNA for the CDR3 is TGTGCCAGCAGCCAAGCCCTTGGGGAGACTAACTATGGCTACACCTTC. Translating it yields CASSQALGETNYGYTF.

The chain links TRBV2 to TRBJ1-2; maybe TRBD1 (5 bases). This CDR3 contains 13 residues. Between the trimmed V and J ends, which lost 6 bases and 4 bases, there was a span of 12 bases. Germline V gene lookup returns CDR1 SNHLY and CDR2 FYNNEI. As DNA, the CDR3 is TGTGCCAGCAGGGCCTACAGGTCCTATGGCTACACCTTC. Residues: CASRAYRSYGYTF.

The rearrangement uses TRBV5-3 and TRBJ2-5; 9 bases line up with TRBD2. The DNA matches TRBJ2-7 better at its end, which makes the J call doubtful. TRBV5-3 is marked as an open reading frame, function uncertain. The CDR3 is 15 amino acids. The CDR3 spells CARSLVVAGGYEQYF. DNA for the CDR3: TGTGCCAGAAGCTTGGTGGTCGCGGGGGGGTACGAGCAGTACTTC.

The chain combines TRBV9 with TRBJ2-1; 11 bases map to TRBD2. The length of the CDR3 is 15 residues. V lost 0 bases to trimming and J lost 13 bases; unmatched junction nucleotides: 9. Germline CDR1 is SGDLS and CDR2 is YYNGEE. CDR3 region: CASSVGTSGGAFQFF. The CDR3 DNA follows: TGTGCCAGCAGCGTAGGTACTAGCGGGGGCGCTTTCCAGTTCTTC.